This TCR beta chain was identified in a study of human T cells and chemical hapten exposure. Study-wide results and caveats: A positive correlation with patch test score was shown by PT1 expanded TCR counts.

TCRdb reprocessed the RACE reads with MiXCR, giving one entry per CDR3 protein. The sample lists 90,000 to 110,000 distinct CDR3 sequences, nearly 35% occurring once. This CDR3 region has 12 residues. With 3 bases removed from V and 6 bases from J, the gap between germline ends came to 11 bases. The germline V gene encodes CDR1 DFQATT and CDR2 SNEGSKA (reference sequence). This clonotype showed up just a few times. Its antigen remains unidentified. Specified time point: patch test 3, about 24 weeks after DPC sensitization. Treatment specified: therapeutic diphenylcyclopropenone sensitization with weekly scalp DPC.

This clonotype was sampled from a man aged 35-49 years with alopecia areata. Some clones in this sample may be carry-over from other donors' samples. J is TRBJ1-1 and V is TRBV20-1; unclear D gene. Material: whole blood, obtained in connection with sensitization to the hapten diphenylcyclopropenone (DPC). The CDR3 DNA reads TGCAGTGCTAGTCATTCGAGGGCTGAAGCTTTCTTT. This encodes CSASHSRAEAFF.